The 8 T cell receptor beta chains below come from one sample, sequenced in a study of T cells after yellow fever vaccination. TCRdb redid the calling of the 5' RACE reads with MiXCR, one entry per CDR3 protein. Among more than 95,000 distinct CDR3 sequences, 13% to 15% were seen once, and the ten largest hold around 40%. Material: CD8+ T cells sorted from PBMCs, obtained 5 days after the yellow fever booster vaccination. The receptors originated from a young man who received the YFV17D yellow fever vaccine.

This clonotype was detected a few times. The genes are TRBV7-2 and TRBJ2-7; TRBD2 matches 7 bases. Trimming cost V 5 bases and J 3 bases; bases outside gene matches: 4. This CDR3 contains 13 residues. Germline V lookup: CDR1 SGHTA, CDR2 FQGNSA. The CDR3 DNA is TGTGCCAGCAGCCTAGGACTAGACTACGAGCAGTACGTC. It is translated as CASSLGLDYEQYV.

This clonotype was seen more than once but under ten times. The J gene is TRBJ2-5, the V gene TRBV12-3 or TRBV12-4; D not certain. This CDR3 is built from 11 residues. V shed 3 bases and J shed 4 bases, with 3 bases lying between them. This chain's CDR3 is CASSFSETQYF. DNA for the CDR3: TGTGCCAGCAGTTTCTCAGAGACCCAGTACTTC.

This clonotype has a handful of counts. The chain uses TRBV28 and TRBJ2-1, with TRBD2 matching 8 bases. CDR1 and CDR2 (germline): MDHEN, SYDVKM. This CDR3 is built from 16 residues. J lost 4 bases, V lost 2 bases, and 7 bases had no gene match. The DNA of the CDR3 is TGTGCCAGCAGTTTAACCGGGGGGGCCGGGTACAATGAGCAGTTCTTC. It yields the protein CASSLTGGAGYNEQFF.

The chain uses TRBV7-9 and TRBJ2-1; D unresolved. Germline V gene data show CDR1 as SEHNR and CDR2 as FQNEAQ (reference sequence). The CDR3 sequence is 15 residues long. Trimming stripped 6 bases from V and 4 bases from J, with 16 bases between. The CDR3 loop reads CASRSTGPDYNEQFF. The CDR3 DNA reads as TGTGCCAGCAGATCCACGGGCCCCGATTACAATGAGCAGTTCTTC.

The chain uses TRBV27 and TRBJ1-5, with D maybe TRBD1 (6 bases). Germline CDR1 MNHEY, CDR2 SMNVEV (reference sequence). Trimming stripped 5 bases from V and 3 bases from J, with 14 bases between. CDR3 length: 15 residues. The CDR3 DNA sequence: TGTGCCAGCAGTCCAGGGGCAGGGGACAATCAGCCCCAGCATTTT. Translating gives CASSPGAGDNQPQHF.

This clonotype was counted a few times. The V gene is TRBV9, the J gene TRBJ2-5; TRBD1 matches 8 bases. Germline values: CDR1 SGDLS, CDR2 YYNGEE. After removal of 0 bases from V and 5 bases from J, the junction contained 9 bases not matched to a gene. The CDR3 is 16 residues long. Here the CDR3 DNA reads TGTGCCAGCAGCGTAGGGGCAGGGGGCGCGTTGGAGACCCAGTACTTC. It translates to CASSVGAGGALETQYF.

This clonotype was found a few times. The rearrangement uses TRBV5-1 and TRBJ2-1; D tentatively fits TRBD1 or TRBD2 (5 bases each). Germline loops: CDR1 SGHRS, CDR2 YFSETQ. Trimming shortened V by 2 bases and J by 0 bases, and 15 bases separated the two germline ends. This CDR3 is built from 17 residues. The CDR3 DNA is TGCGCCAGCAGCTTCGACTACAACCAGGGCTCCTACAATGAGCAGTTCTTC. Protein sequence: CASSFDYNQGSYNEQFF.

The gene calls are TRBV20-1 and TRBJ2-7, with 9 bases lining up with TRBD2. Per germline, CDR1 DFQATT and CDR2 SNEGSKA (reference sequence). The CDR3 runs to 17 residues. V dropped 4 bases and J dropped 0; count of bases not matched to a gene: 13. This chain's CDR3 is CSATLAGLSKNSYEQYF. DNA for the CDR3: TGCAGTGCTACCCTAGCGGGGCTTTCTAAGAACTCCTACGAGCAGTACTTC.